This T cell receptor beta chain was retrieved from a study of T cell responses to AZD1222 COVID-19 vaccine. Whole-study results and caveats: An increase in Spike-specific TCR breadth and depth was observed after two AZD1222 doses.

Sequencing was performed with immunoSEQ multiplex PCR; in TCRdb, only in-frame clones are kept and a portion is missing. The table includes around 130,000 clones, roughly 90% detected once. Remarks on this clone: Antigen unknown.

This CDR3 is 15 amino acids long. Trimming took 1 base from V and 3 from J, leaving 12 bases between them. Germline V CDR1 and CDR2: SGHNT, YENEEA. The sample in question was peripheral blood, obtained 28 days after the second dose of the MenACWY control vaccine. The receptor was isolated from an adult who received the MenACWY meningococcal vaccine as a control. This sequence joins TRBV11-3 and TRBJ1-1; the D gene is possibly TRBD1 (5 bases). CDR3 residues: CASSLGQPGDTEAFF. CDR3 in DNA: TGTGCCAGCAGCTTAGGCCAGCCGGGGGACACTGAAGCTTTCTTT.